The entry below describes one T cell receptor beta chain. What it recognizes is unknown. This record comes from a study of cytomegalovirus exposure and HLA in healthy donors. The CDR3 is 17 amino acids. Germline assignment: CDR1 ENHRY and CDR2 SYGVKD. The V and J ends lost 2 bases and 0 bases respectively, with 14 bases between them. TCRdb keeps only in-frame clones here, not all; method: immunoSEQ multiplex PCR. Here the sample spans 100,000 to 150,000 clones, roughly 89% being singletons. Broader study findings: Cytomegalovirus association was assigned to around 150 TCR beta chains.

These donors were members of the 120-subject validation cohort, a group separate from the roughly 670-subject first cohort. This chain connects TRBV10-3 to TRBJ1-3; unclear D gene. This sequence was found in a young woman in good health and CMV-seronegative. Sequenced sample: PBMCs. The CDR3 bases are TGTGCCATCAGTGAGGTCCATATTGCAGGCTCTGGAAACACCATATATTTT. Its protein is CAISEVHIAGSGNTIYF.